This passage covers 32 T cell receptor beta chains from one sample sequenced in a study of cytomegalovirus exposure and HLA in healthy donors. Primers included in the PCR were 60 Vbeta and 13 Jbeta primers. Assay: immunoSEQ multiplex PCR; the TCRdb copy retains only in-frame clones and omits some. The sample contains 200,000 to 300,000 clones, roughly four fifths of which appear only once. Sequenced sample: PBMCs. These TCRs come from a woman aged 60 to 75 in good health and CMV-seropositive.

The chain carries TRBV6-5 and TRBJ1-1, with D possibly being TRBD1 (5 bases). V was shortened by 5 bases and J by 10 bases, with 14 bases between the two germline ends. CDR1 MNHEY and CDR2 SVGAGI come from the germline V gene. The CDR3 covers 12 residues. The CDR3 region is CASSPGSVGAFF. The DNA for the CDR3 is TGTGCCAGCAGTCCAGGGTCCGTTGGAGCTTTCTTT.

The chain carries TRBV10-3 and TRBJ1-2; D might be TRBD1 (5 bases). This CDR3 has 12 residues. CDR1 is ENHRY, CDR2 SYGVKD, per germline. V lost 4 bases, J lost 3 bases, and 6 bases lay in between. This CDR3 is CAISVGDYGYTF. The CDR3 bases are TGTGCCATCAGTGTAGGGGACTATGGCTACACCTTC.

This sequence joins TRBV29-1 and TRBJ2-7, with 7 bases identical to TRBD2. From germline, CDR1 is SQVTM and CDR2 ANQGSEA. The CDR3 covers 12 residues. Germline trimming cut 4 bases from V and 4 bases from J; bases unmatched to any gene: 4. This CDR3 is CSVGGTTYEQYF. The CDR3 DNA reads TGCAGCGTTGGTGGGACTACTTACGAGCAGTACTTC.

V usage is TRBV7-9 and J usage is TRBJ1-4; 9 nucleotides line up with TRBD1. The CDR3 loop spans 17 amino acids. The V gene end was trimmed by 4 bases and the J gene end by 4 bases; junction bases not matched to a gene: 10. Looked up from germline, CDR1 is SEHNR and CDR2 is FQNEAQ (reference sequence). The CDR3 DNA reads as TGTGCCAGCAGCTGGGCTCGGGACAGGGCCATTAATGAAAAACTGTTTTTT. This gives the protein CASSWARDRAINEKLFF.

This chain connects TRBV5-6 to TRBJ1-2; no definite D call. Trimming removed 1 base at V and 2 bases at J, with 12 bases between. Germline V gene data show CDR1 as SGHDT and CDR2 as YYEEEE. The CDR3 runs 15 residues. In DNA, the CDR3 is TGTGCCAGCAGCTTGAGCGGGGTGGCGAACTATGGCTACACCTTC. It codes for CASSLSGVANYGYTF.

This clone has more than one count but fewer than ten. The V gene is TRBV28, the J gene TRBJ2-7; D may be TRBD1 (5 bases). The CDR3 consists of 14 residues. Germline CDR1 reads MDHEN; CDR2 reads SYDVKM. The V end lost 7 bases, the J end lost 3 bases, and 16 bases lay between the germline ends. CDR3 DNA sequence: TGTGCCAGCACCCCATACGCGACAGTCTACGAGCAGTACTTC. It codes for CASTPYATVYEQYF.

The chain combines TRBV29-1 with TRBJ2-3; 12 nucleotides align to TRBD2. The CDR3 totals 17 residues. Germline V gene data show CDR1 as SQVTM and CDR2 as ANQGSEA. V was clipped by 5 bases and J by 1 base; unmatched bases: 10. CDR3 in DNA: TGCAGCGTTTCCCGACTAGCGGGAGCGGGGGGCACAGATACGCAGTATTTT. Translated, it gives CSVSRLAGAGGTDTQYF.

J is TRBJ2-2 and V is TRBV6-5, with D possibly matching TRBD2 (5 bases). V lost 2 bases, J lost 7 bases, and 14 bases lay in between. The CDR3 sequence is 15 residues long. Germline CDR1 and CDR2: MNHEY and SVGAGI. The CDR3 bases are TGTGCCAGCAGTTACCGGCCAGGAGGTATCGGGGAGCTGTTTTTT. The encoded protein is CASSYRPGGIGELFF.

The chain employs TRBV18 and TRBJ2-7, with 9 bases lining up with TRBD1. The junction had 6 bases not matched to a gene; V was cut back by 3 bases and J by 9 bases. From germline, CDR1 is KGHSH and CDR2 LQKENI. The CDR3 is made up of 13 amino acids. CDR3 nucleotides: TGTGCCAGCTCACCTATTGGACAGGGGACGCAGTACTTC. The encoded protein is CASSPIGQGTQYF.

The J gene is TRBJ2-5, the V gene TRBV5-1; 11 positions match TRBD2. TRBJ2-7 matches the DNA end more closely, so the J call is doubtful. The CDR3 sequence is 16 residues long. Germline V gene sequence: CDR1 SGHRS, CDR2 YFSETQ. CDR3 DNA sequence: TGCGCCAGCAGCTGGCGGGGGACTAGCGGCTCCTACGAGCAGTACTTC. It is translated as CASSWRGTSGSYEQYF.

This chain links TRBV27 with TRBJ1-5; no definite D call. CDR3 length equals 15 residues. The V end lost 3 bases, the J end lost 6 bases, and 15 bases lay between the germline ends. Germline V CDR1 and CDR2: MNHEY, SMNVEV (reference sequence). The CDR3 protein is CASSFRGGMGQPQHF. Written as DNA, the CDR3 is TGTGCCAGCAGTTTCCGGGGAGGTATGGGTCAGCCCCAGCATTTT.

The chain links TRBV6-5 to TRBJ2-7, with D maybe TRBD2 (5 bases). CDR1 and CDR2 from the germline V gene are MNHEY and SVGAGI. The CDR3 is 13 amino acids. The ends were cut back, 6 bases at V and 6 bases at J, with 15 bases in the middle. The CDR3 protein is CASRPTSGSEQYF. CDR3 sequence (DNA): TGTGCCAGCAGGCCCACGTCGGGGAGCGAGCAGTACTTC.

The chain has TRBV5-4 and TRBJ1-1; no clear D gene. Trimming took off 3 bases at V and 0 bases at J, with 12 bases between the two ends. The CDR3 contains 15 residues. The germline V gene encodes CDR1 SGHNT and CDR2 YYREEE (reference sequence). CDR3 region: CASSSKSDLNTEAFF. The CDR3 bases are TGTGCCAGCAGCTCGAAATCGGACTTGAACACTGAAGCTTTCTTT.

The V and J genes are TRBV6-5 and TRBJ2-1; D remains unclear. V was clipped by 1 base and J by 10 bases, with 11 bases between them. This CDR3 contains 13 residues. Germline lookup yields CDR1 MNHEY and CDR2 SVGAGI. CDR3 nucleotides: TGTGCCAGCAGTTACTGGGCCAGAGAAGAGCAGTTCTTC. This gives the protein CASSYWAREEQFF.

J is TRBJ2-7 and V is TRBV28, with TRBD2 identical over 15 bases. Germline V CDR1 and CDR2: MDHEN, SYDVKM. CDR3 length equals 15 residues. The trim removed 5 bases at V and 4 bases at J, leaving 3 bases unmatched. CDR3 nucleotide sequence: TGTGCCAGCAGTGGACTAGCGGGAGGGAAGTACGAGCAGTACTTC. Its protein is CASSGLAGGKYEQYF.

This clone has a single count. The chain carries TRBV11-2 and TRBJ2-7; D uncertain. The CDR3 runs to 15 residues. V lost 1 base and J 1 base, leaving 11 bases between the germline ends. In germline, CDR1 is SGHAT, CDR2 FQNNGV. The CDR3 nucleotides are TGTGCCAGCAGCTTAGGGAGAGCAGCTTCCTACGAGCAGTACTTC. Its protein product is CASSLGRAASYEQYF.

This chain uses TRBV7-9 with TRBJ2-3, with 10 positions matching TRBD2. Trimming removed 3 bases from V and 0 bases from J; junction bases left unmatched: 3. The CDR3 contains 16 residues. Germline lookup yields CDR1 SEHNR and CDR2 FQNEAQ (reference sequence). The CDR3, as DNA: TGTGCCAGCAGCTTGGGACTAGCGCCTAGCACAGATACGCAGTATTTT. Encoded protein: CASSLGLAPSTDTQYF.

The V and J genes are TRBV5-4 and TRBJ2-7; tentative D call: TRBD2 (5 bases). The CDR3 loop spans 15 amino acids. V lost 1 base, J lost 4 bases, and 15 bases lay in between. Germline lookup yields CDR1 SGHNT and CDR2 YYREEE (reference sequence). The CDR3 is CASSLMGMEDYEQYF. CDR3 nucleotides: TGTGCCAGCAGCTTGATGGGGATGGAGGATTACGAGCAGTACTTC.

The chain links TRBV7-9 to TRBJ1-4, with unresolved D. CDR3 length equals 15 residues. With 1 base removed from V and 8 bases from J, the gap between germline ends came to 14 bases. Germline CDR1 SEHNR, CDR2 FQNEAQ (reference sequence). The CDR3 region has the DNA TGTGCCAGCAGCTTAGTAGTCGGCCGGGAGGAAAAACTGTTTTTT. Its protein is CASSLVVGREEKLFF. The full variable domain, with the rest looked up from reference TRBV7-9 and TRBJ1-4, is DTGVSQNPRHKITKRGQNVTFRCDPISEHNRLYWYRQTLGQGPEFLTYFQNEAQLEKSRLLSDRFSAERPKGSFSTLEIQRTEQGDSAMYLCASSLVVGREEKLFFGSGTQLSVL.

This clone was recorded only once. The chain joins TRBV2 to TRBJ1-5; the match to TRBD1 covers 7 bases. There are 12 residues in the CDR3. V dropped 7 bases and J dropped 4; count of bases not matched to a gene: 1. CDR1 is SNHLY and CDR2 is FYNNEI in the germline V gene. CDR3 in DNA: TGTGCCAGCAACAGGGGAAATCAGCCCCAGCATTTT. Amino acid sequence: CASNRGNQPQHF.

The chain links TRBV9 to TRBJ2-7; 11 nucleotides align to TRBD2. V shed 3 bases, J shed 7 bases, and the junction held 6 bases outside the gene matches. This CDR3 is 14 amino acids long. The germline V gene encodes CDR1 SGDLS and CDR2 YYNGEE. The CDR3 region is CASSALAGGGEQYF. The CDR3 DNA reads TGTGCCAGCAGCGCCCTAGCGGGAGGAGGGGAGCAGTACTTC.

The chain is built from TRBV10-2 and TRBJ2-2; TRBD2 agrees at 7 bases. The CDR3 is made up of 16 amino acids. Germline CDR1 is WSHSY and CDR2 is SAAADI. Losses at the gene ends were 6 bases for V and 4 bases for J; bases not matched to a gene: 11. CDR3 amino acids: CASSGGFGALTGELFF. As DNA, the CDR3 is TGCGCCAGCAGCGGGGGGTTCGGGGCACTCACCGGGGAGCTGTTTTTT.

The J gene is TRBJ1-5, the V gene TRBV15, with 8 bases identical to TRBD1. CDR3 length: 17 residues. The V and J ends lost 3 bases and 3 bases, in that order; junction bases with no gene match: 10. Germline CDR1 reads LNHNV; CDR2 reads YYDKDF (reference sequence). The CDR3, as DNA: TGTGCCACCAGCAGGTGGACAGGGAGAATAAACAATCAGCCCCAGCATTTT. The encoded protein is CATSRWTGRINNQPQHF.

V is TRBV10-3 and J is TRBJ2-7, with 7 bases aligning to TRBD1. The germline V gene encodes CDR1 ENHRY and CDR2 SYGVKD. The V gene end was trimmed by 1 base and the J gene end by 4 bases; junction bases not matched to a gene: 7. There are 15 residues in the CDR3. CDR3 nucleotides: TGTGCCATCAGTGAGTTTACAGGGGTGAGGTACGAGCAGTACTTC. Translation: CAISEFTGVRYEQYF.

This clone has at least ten counts. The chain uses TRBV6-1 and TRBJ1-2, with D possibly TRBD1 on 5 matching bases. This CDR3 has 14 amino acids. Trimming removed 6 bases from V and 2 bases from J, with 13 bases in between. The V gene's germline CDR1 is MNHNS and CDR2 SASEGT. The CDR3 bases are TGTGCCAGCAGCGCTTTGAAGGGGAACTATGGCTACACCTTC. This codes for CASSALKGNYGYTF.

The chain joins TRBV19 to TRBJ1-2; D not resolved. Between the trimmed V and J ends, which lost 6 bases and 4 bases, there was a span of 18 bases. The CDR3 consists of 15 residues. Looked up from germline, CDR1 is LNHDA and CDR2 is SQIVND (reference sequence). CDR3 coding DNA: TGTGCCAGTAGCAGCGACGTGCTAAAATCCTATGGCTACACCTTC. Translating gives CASSSDVLKSYGYTF.

The chain employs TRBV30 and TRBJ2-7, with TRBD2 matching over 11 bases. The CDR3 contains 16 residues. CDR1 GTSNPN and CDR2 SVGIG come from the germline V gene (reference sequence). V dropped 3 bases and J dropped 4; count of bases not matched to a gene: 11. The CDR3 here is CAWRRPGTSGSYEQYF. The CDR3, as DNA: TGTGCCTGGAGACGACCTGGGACTAGCGGAAGTTACGAGCAGTACTTC. The entire variable domain, with the rest obtained from reference TRBV30 and TRBJ2-7, is as follows: SQTIHQWPATLVQPVGSPLSLECTVEGTSNPNLYWYRQAAGRGLQLLFYSVGIGQISSEVPQNLSASRPQDRQFILSSKKLLLSDSGFYLCAWRRPGTSGSYEQYFGPGTRLTVT.

V gene TRBV29-1 combines with J gene TRBJ1-1; D call uncertain. Trimming removed 3 bases at V and 4 bases at J, with 12 bases between. This CDR3 region has 13 residues. Per germline, CDR1 SQVTM and CDR2 ANQGSEA. The CDR3 DNA is TGCAGCGTTGATTTCGGGCGGGGCACTGAAGCTTTCTTT. Residues: CSVDFGRGTEAFF.

The V call is TRBV27, the J call TRBJ1-2, with no clear D. This CDR3 contains 15 residues. The V gene's germline CDR1 is MNHEY and CDR2 SMNVEV (reference sequence). V was pared by 6 bases and J by 8 bases, with 22 bases between. The CDR3, as DNA: TGTGCCAGCAGCTTGCATGTGGGCGGGGAATCGGGCTACACCTTC. Amino acids: CASSLHVGGESGYTF.

CDR3 region: CASSLGGYSYNEQFF. The CDR3 nucleotides read TGTGCCAGCAGCTTAGGCGGGTACTCCTACAATGAGCAGTTCTTC. This chain links TRBV7-2 with TRBJ2-1; D is perhaps TRBD2 (5 bases). The CDR3 sequence is 15 residues long. Germline V gene sequence: CDR1 SGHTA, CDR2 FQGNSA. Trimming pared 1 base from V and 0 bases from J, leaving 7 bases between.

The rearrangement links TRBV4-2 to TRBJ2-2; D perhaps matches TRBD1 (6 bases). The V end was cut by 5 bases, the J end by 6 bases, with 13 bases between. The CDR3 spans 14 residues. The germline CDR1 and CDR2 sequences are LGHNA and YNFKEQ. CDR3 nucleotide sequence: TGTGCCAGCAGCATCTGGGGGCTAGCCGGGGAGCTGTTTTTT. Protein: CASSIWGLAGELFF.

The rearrangement joins TRBV5-1 to TRBJ1-5; TRBD1 is a possible D gene (5 bases). The germline V gene has CDR1 SGHRS and CDR2 YFSETQ. Trimming removed 0 bases at V and 1 base at J, with 11 bases between. There are 16 residues in the CDR3. The CDR3 sequence is CASSLDGDSSNQPQHF. Written as DNA, the CDR3 is TGCGCCAGCAGCTTGGATGGGGACTCGAGCAATCAGCCCCAGCATTTT.